This T cell receptor (beta chain) derives from a study of cytomegalovirus exposure and HLA in healthy donors. Study summary: An early release of data contained about 85 million unique TCRs, which came from HLA-typed donors.

It was with 60 Vbeta and 13 Jbeta primers that the PCR ran. Libraries were prepared by immunoSEQ multiplex PCR; TCRdb keeps only in-frame clonotypes and omits some of them. The table has 130,000 to 150,000 clones, about 80% seen once; the top ten hold about 2.4%. This CDR3 region has 14 residues. Germline V lookup: CDR1 LGHNA, CDR2 YSLEER. V was clipped by 4 bases and J by 4 bases; unmatched bases: 5. J is TRBJ2-7 and V is TRBV4-3; 9 bases match TRBD1. The clonotype was recovered from a woman under 30 in good health and CMV-seropositive. Sequencing used PBMCs. CDR3 loop: CASSRSGQGYEQYF. The CDR3 region has the DNA TGCGCCAGCAGCCGCTCGGGACAGGGTTACGAGCAGTACTTC.